The sequence of this T cell receptor (beta chain) was determined in a study of vaccination and CD4 T cells after COVID-19. Researchers used the Oncomine TCR Beta short-read assay to sequence DNA from cultured CD4+ T cells. TCRdb fed the PCR reads into MiXCR, producing one record per CDR3 protein. Of about 9,100 distinct CDR3 sequences listed, roughly 60% are singletons. This clonotype counts as large (0.1 to 1%). No antigen is known for it. This sample's treatment: roughly 11-day PBMC culture with coronavirus spike peptide pools or control peptides (ViraFEST assay). With peptide pools, ViraFEST first expanded antigen-specific T cells and afterwards sequenced their TCRs. CDR1 is SQVTM and CDR2 is ANQGSEA in the germline V gene. This CDR3 is built from 13 residues. J lost 4 bases, V lost 6 bases, and 4 bases had no gene match.

The source material was cultured CD4+ T cells from blood, sampled after SARS-CoV-2 vaccination. This TCR was sampled from a human donor with COVID-19. The chain employs TRBV29-1 and TRBJ2-1; 9 bases align to TRBD1. The CDR3 nucleotides read TGCAGCGTGGGACAGGGTCTTTACAATGAGCAGTTCTTC. This codes for CSVGQGLYNEQFF.